Listed below are T cell receptor beta chains from one sample, sequenced in a study of tumor-infiltrating lymphocytes in oesophageal squamous cell carcinoma. Each CDR3 protein gets one entry after TCRdb re-called the PCR reads with MiXCR. This repertoire shows about 14,000 distinct CDR3 sequences, approximately 45% found once; its top ten account for around 44%. The sequenced sample consisted of blood. These receptors came from a male donor with esophageal squamous cell carcinoma. The CDR3 runs from the conserved cysteine through the conserved F or W. Each record gives: V gene, clone size, D gene, J gene, CDR3 protein, CDR3 DNA. The D gene is left open where the match is weak. Only some rows state a clone size, as once, few, many or a class for expanded clones.

TRBV19,NA,NA,TRBJ2-1,CASSSGHRGNEQFF,TGTGCCAGTAGTTCGGGACATCGAGGTAATGAGCAGTTCTTC
TRBV5-1,many,NA,TRBJ2-5,CASSSSGGAAQETQYF,TGCGCCAGCAGCTCCTCCGGCGGAGCGGCGCAAGAGACCCAGTACTTC
TRBV28,NA,NA,TRBJ2-1,CASSPPTDYFNEQFF,TGTGCCAGCAGTCCCCCGACAGACTATTTCAATGAGCAGTTCTTC
TRBV7-9,many,NA,TRBJ2-5,CASSVRGEWPYNEQYF,TGTGCCAGCAGCGTAAGGGGGGAGTGGCCCTACAATGAGCAGTACTTC
TRBV6-1,medium-sized,NA,TRBJ2-1,CASIRMLYGNEQFF,TGTGCCAGCATTCGAATGTTATACGGGAATGAGCAGTTCTTC
TRBV19,many,TRBD2,TRBJ2-5,CASTRTAGGVGETQYF,TGTGCCAGTACCCGGACGGCGGGGGGCGTGGGAGAGACCCAGTACTTC
TRBV11-1,NA,NA,TRBJ2-1,CASSLKTGGTTQFF,TGTGCCAGCAGCTTGAAGACTGGCGGTACAACCCAGTTCTTC
TRBV6-1,NA,NA,TRBJ2-7,CASSALLFPPYEQYF,TGTGCCAGCAGTGCCTTGTTGTTTCCCCCCTACGAGCAGTACTTC
TRBV5-6,NA,NA,TRBJ2-7,CASSLGLDHMSEQYF,TGTGCCAGCAGCTTGGGGCTAGACCACATGAGCGAGCAGTACTTC
TRBV12-5,medium-sized,TRBD2,TRBJ2-3,CASGSGTSWADTQYF,TGTGCTAGTGGATCCGGGACTAGCTGGGCAGATACGCAGTATTTT
TRBV7-3,NA,NA,TRBJ2-1,CASSLLGGVSYNEQFF,TGTGCCAGCAGCCTACTGGGCGGGGTGTCCTACAATGAGCAGTTCTTC
TRBV7-2,NA,TRBD1,TRBJ2-3,CASSRDRESTDTQYF,TGTGCCAGCAGCCGGGACAGGGAGAGCACAGATACGCAGTATTTT
TRBV19,few,NA,TRBJ2-3,CASSGPSTDTQYF,TGTGCCAGTAGTGGGCCCTCCACAGATACGCAGTATTTT
TRBV7-3,NA,NA,TRBJ2-4,CASNLNPSSDTGELYF,TGTGCCAGCAACTTAAATCCCTCTAGCGACACCGGGGAGCTGTACTTC
TRBV10-2,few,NA,TRBJ2-7,CASSGDGYEQYF,TGCGCCAGCAGCGGGGACGGCTACGAGCAGTACTTC
TRBV7-3,NA,NA,TRBJ2-5,CASSYTNAGPYNEQYF,TGTGCCAGCAGCTACACTAACGCCGGCCCCTATAATGAGCAGTACTTC
TRBV3-1,once,NA,TRBJ2-3,CASSQGAELSSTDTQYF,TGTGCCAGCAGCCAAGGGGCTGAGCTATCTAGCACAGATACGCAGTATTTT
TRBV6-1,many,TRBD1,TRBJ1-2,CASSTHPTGSYGYTF,TGTGCCAGCAGTACCCACCCGACAGGGTCCTATGGCTACACCTTC
TRBV7-2,NA,NA,TRBJ2-5,CASSLGRETQYF,TGTGCCAGCAGCTTAGGGCGGGAGACCCAGTACTTC
TRBV7-2,NA,NA,TRBJ2-5,CASSLDASVVETQYF,TGTGCCAGCAGCTTAGATGCTAGCGTAGTCGAGACCCAGTACTTC
TRBV13,NA,TRBD1,TRBJ1-1,CASSLGGQGGTEAFF,TGTGCCAGCAGCTTAGGAGGACAGGGTGGCACTGAAGCTTTCTTT
TRBV27,medium-sized,NA,TRBJ2-1,CASSSGGSYNEQFF,TGTGCCAGCAGCTCGGGTGGATCCTACAATGAGCAGTTCTTC
TRBV7-5,NA,NA,TRBJ1-2,CISVPEGQSNYGYTF,NA
TRBV11-1,NA,NA,TRBJ2-7,CASSSLRDYEQYF,TGTGCCAGCAGCTCCCTCCGGGACTACGAGCAGTACTTC
TRBV11-3,NA,NA,TRBJ2-6,CASSSTTGPGGANVLTF,TGTGCCAGCAGCTCCACAACCGGGCCCGGGGGGGCCAACGTCCTGACTTTC
TRBV10-3,NA,NA,TRBJ2-4,CAIMGREPDKNIQYF,TGTGCCATCATGGGTAGGGAACCGGACAAAAACATTCAGTACTTC
TRBV5-5,NA,TRBD2,TRBJ2-3,CASSGSGSIYTDTQYF,TGTGCCAGCAGCGGTAGCGGGAGCATCTACACAGATACGCAGTATTTT
TRBV24-1,NA,NA,TRBJ2-3,CATSDSITDTQYF,TGTGCCACCAGTGATTCCATCACAGATACGCAGTATTTT
TRBV10-3,NA,TRBD2,TRBJ2-1,CAISEREGYNEQFF,TGTGCCATCAGTGAGCGGGAGGGCTACAATGAGCAGTTCTTC
TRBV7-2,few,NA,TRBJ2-1,CASSRGNSGDEQFF,TGTGCCAGCAGCCGCGGAAATTCAGGGGATGAGCAGTTCTTC
TRBV11-2,once,NA,TRBJ2-3,CASSWTAYTDTQYF,TGTGCCAGCAGCTGGACAGCCTACACAGATACGCAGTATTTT
TRBV12-3/TRBV12-4,medium-sized,TRBD2,TRBJ2-5,CASSTRLAGGGETQYF,TGTGCCAGCAGTACAAGACTAGCGGGAGGAGGGGAGACCCAGTACTTC
TRBV7-9,few,NA,TRBJ2-1,CASSYGPDTQFF,TGTGCCAGCAGCTACGGCCCAGATACGCAGTTCTTC
TRBV7-3,NA,NA,TRBJ2-6,CASSLSVRGGSGANVLTF,TGTGCCAGCAGCTTAAGTGTCAGGGGGGGCTCTGGGGCCAACGTCCTGACTTTC
TRBV7-8,few,NA,TRBJ2-1,CASSLVINEQFF,TGTGCCAGCAGCTTAGTAATTAATGAGCAGTTCTTC
TRBV7-2,many,TRBD2,TRBJ2-5,CASSLAWLAGQETQYF,TGTGCCAGCAGCTTAGCGTGGCTAGCGGGTCAAGAGACCCAGTACTTC
TRBV6-1,NA,TRBD1,TRBJ1-2,CASSEEGWDRRNYGYTF,TGTGCCAGCAGTGAAGAGGGATGGGACAGGCGTAACTATGGCTACACCTTC
TRBV7-9,NA,TRBD2,TRBJ2-7,CASSLAAGGPPSSYEQYF,TGTGCCAGCAGCTTAGCGGCGGGAGGGCCCCCTAGCTCCTACGAGCAGTACTTC
TRBV12-3/TRBV12-4,NA,TRBD1,TRBJ1-2,CASSLTGGRAYTF,TGTGCCAGCAGTCTGACAGGGGGTAGAGCCTACACCTTC
TRBV7-3,medium-sized,NA,TRBJ2-7,CASSSSLGLAGEQYF,TGTGCCAGCAGCTCCAGCCTCGGACTGGCGGGGGAGCAGTACTTC
TRBV10-3,NA,TRBD2,TRBJ2-1,CASQLAGVYNEQFF,TGTGCCTCCCAGTTGGCGGGGGTATACAATGAGCAGTTCTTC
TRBV7-6,NA,TRBD1,TRBJ2-1,CASLWTGPYNEQFF,TGTGCCAGCCTTTGGACAGGGCCTTACAATGAGCAGTTCTTC
TRBV24-1,NA,TRBD1,TRBJ2-1,CATSDPSGTARNEQFF,TGTGCCACCAGTGACCCGTCCGGGACAGCTCGAAATGAGCAGTTCTTC
TRBV9,NA,TRBD2,TRBJ2-1,CASSVGEKREGTGEQFF,TGTGCCAGCAGCGTAGGAGAAAAGCGGGAGGGAACAGGGGAGCAGTTCTTC
TRBV20-1,NA,NA,TRBJ2-4,CSARGGFNIQYF,TGCAGTGCTCGGGGAGGCTTTAACATTCAGTACTTC
TRBV7-2,NA,TRBD2,TRBJ2-1,CASKEGAGVGYNEQFF,TGTGCCAGCAAGGAAGGGGCGGGAGTAGGATACAATGAGCAGTTCTTC